This T cell receptor (beta chain) was documented in a study of molecular identifiers for immune sequencing clone quantification. Study conclusions and caveats: The study reportedly detected spiked Jurkat TCR RNA from one cell among around 1 million naive cells.

Previously described methods with listed TCR primers produced the bulk TCR libraries. A single record per CDR3 protein comes from TCRdb applying MiXCR to the PCR reads. Here the sample spans roughly 300,000 distinct CDR3 sequences, under 25% being singletons. This clonotype was detected ten times or more. The antigen remains unidentified. This CDR3 spans 15 amino acids. Between the trimmed V and J ends, which lost 5 bases and 0 bases, there was a span of 12 bases. In germline, CDR1 is SGHTA, CDR2 FQGTGA. Naive CD8 library inputs spanned 20,000 to 1,000,000 sorted cells and 10%, 30% or 50% RNA. The rearrangement uses TRBV7-3 and TRBJ2-3, with no clear D. The sequenced sample was naive CD8+ T cells from blood, with Jurkat cell RNA spiked in. The subset denotes: FACS-sorted CD8+CD4-CCR7+CD45RA+ naive T cells. The clonotype comes from a human donor in good health. Some libraries in this study had Jurkat cell RNA spiked in. Here the CDR3 reads CASSLSRTSTDTQYF. CDR3 in DNA: TGTGCCAGCAGCCTCAGCAGAACTAGCACAGATACGCAGTATTTT.